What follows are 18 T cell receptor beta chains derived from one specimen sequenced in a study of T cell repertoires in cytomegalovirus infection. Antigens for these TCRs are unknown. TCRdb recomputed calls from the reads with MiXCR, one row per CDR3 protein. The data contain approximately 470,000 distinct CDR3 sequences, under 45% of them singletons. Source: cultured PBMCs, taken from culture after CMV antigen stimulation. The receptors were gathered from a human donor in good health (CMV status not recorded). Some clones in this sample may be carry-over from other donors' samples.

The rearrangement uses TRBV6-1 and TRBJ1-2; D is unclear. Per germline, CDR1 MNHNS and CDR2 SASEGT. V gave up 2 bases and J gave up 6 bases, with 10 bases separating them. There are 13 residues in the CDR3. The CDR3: CASSESAGDGYTF. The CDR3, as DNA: TGTGCCAGCAGTGAATCTGCCGGCGATGGCTACACCTTC.

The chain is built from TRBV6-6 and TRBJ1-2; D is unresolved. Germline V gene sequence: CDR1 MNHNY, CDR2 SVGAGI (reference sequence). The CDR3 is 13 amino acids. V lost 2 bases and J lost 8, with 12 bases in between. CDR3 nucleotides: TGTGCCAGCAGTTACCGAGAGGAAGTAGGCTACACCTTC. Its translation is CASSYREEVGYTF.

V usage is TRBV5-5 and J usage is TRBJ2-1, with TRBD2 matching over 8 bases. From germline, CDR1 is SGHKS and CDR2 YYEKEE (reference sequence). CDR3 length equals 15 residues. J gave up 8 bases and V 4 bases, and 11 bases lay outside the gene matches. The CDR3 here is CASSREGRFYYEQFF. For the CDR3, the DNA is TGTGCCAGCAGCCGGGAGGGCCGTTTTTACTATGAGCAGTTCTTC.

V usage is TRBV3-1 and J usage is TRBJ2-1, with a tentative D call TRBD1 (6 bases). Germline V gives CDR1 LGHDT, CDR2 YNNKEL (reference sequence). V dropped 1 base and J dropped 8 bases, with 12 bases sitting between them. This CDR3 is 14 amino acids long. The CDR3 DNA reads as TGTGCCAGCAGCCAAGGGGGGCGGATGCATGAGCAGTTCTTC. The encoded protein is CASSQGGRMHEQFF.

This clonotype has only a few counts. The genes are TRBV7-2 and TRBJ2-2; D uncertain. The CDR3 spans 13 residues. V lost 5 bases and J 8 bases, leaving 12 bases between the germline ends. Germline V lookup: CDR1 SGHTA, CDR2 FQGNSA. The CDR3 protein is CASSPERAGELFF. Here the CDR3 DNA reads TGTGCCAGCAGCCCAGAAAGGGCAGGGGAGCTGTTTTTT.

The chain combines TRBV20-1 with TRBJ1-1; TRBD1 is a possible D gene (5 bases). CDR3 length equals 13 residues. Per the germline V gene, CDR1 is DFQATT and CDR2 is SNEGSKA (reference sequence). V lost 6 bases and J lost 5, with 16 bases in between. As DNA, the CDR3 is TGCAGTGCCGGGGGGGGGGAGAGGACTGAAGCTTTCTTT. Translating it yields CSAGGGERTEAFF.

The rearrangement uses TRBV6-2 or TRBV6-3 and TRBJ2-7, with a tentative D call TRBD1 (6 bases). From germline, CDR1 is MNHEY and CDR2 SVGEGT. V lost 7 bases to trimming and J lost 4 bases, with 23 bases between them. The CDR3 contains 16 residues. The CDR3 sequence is CASTTGVWQTGYEQYF. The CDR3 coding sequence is TGTGCCAGCACCACCGGGGTGTGGCAGACAGGTTACGAGCAGTACTTC.

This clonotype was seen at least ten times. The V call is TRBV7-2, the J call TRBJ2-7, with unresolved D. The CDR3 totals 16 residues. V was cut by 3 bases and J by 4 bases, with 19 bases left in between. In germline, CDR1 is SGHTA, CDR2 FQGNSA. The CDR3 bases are TGTGCCAGCAGCTTCGGTGATGTAGGTGTTTCGTACGAGCAGTACTTC. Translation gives CASSFGDVGVSYEQYF.

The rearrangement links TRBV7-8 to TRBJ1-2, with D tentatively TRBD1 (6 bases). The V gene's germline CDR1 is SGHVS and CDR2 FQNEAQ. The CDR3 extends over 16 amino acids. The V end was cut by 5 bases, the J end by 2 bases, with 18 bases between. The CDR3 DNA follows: TGTGCCAGCAGCCCTGGGGGGGCAAGGGAAAACTATGGCTACACCTTC. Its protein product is CASSPGGARENYGYTF.

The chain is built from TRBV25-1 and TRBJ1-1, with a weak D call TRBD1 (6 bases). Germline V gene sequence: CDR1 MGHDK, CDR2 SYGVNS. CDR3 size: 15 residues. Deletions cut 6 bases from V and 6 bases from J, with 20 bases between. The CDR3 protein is CASRGTPGRNPEAFF. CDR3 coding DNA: TGTGCCAGCAGGGGGACACCGGGGAGAAACCCTGAAGCTTTCTTT.

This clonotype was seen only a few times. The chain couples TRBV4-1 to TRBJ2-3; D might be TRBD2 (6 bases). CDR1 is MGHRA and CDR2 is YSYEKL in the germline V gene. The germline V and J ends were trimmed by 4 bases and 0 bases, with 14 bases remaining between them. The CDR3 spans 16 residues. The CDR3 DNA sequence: TGCGCCAGCAGCCTTTCGGGAGCCCCGAGCACAGATACGCAGTATTTT. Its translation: CASSLSGAPSTDTQYF.

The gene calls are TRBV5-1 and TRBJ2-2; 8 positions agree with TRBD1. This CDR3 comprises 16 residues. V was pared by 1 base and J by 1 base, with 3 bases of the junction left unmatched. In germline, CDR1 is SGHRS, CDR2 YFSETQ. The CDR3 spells CASSLPGTGNTGELFF. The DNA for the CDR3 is TGCGCCAGCAGCTTGCCCGGGACAGGGAACACCGGGGAGCTGTTTTTT.

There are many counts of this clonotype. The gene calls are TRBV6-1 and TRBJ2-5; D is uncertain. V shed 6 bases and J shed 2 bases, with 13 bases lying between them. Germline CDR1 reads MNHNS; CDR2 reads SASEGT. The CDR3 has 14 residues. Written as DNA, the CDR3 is TGTGCCAGCAGCCCGATATCATTTCAAGAGACCCAGTACTTC. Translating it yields CASSPISFQETQYF.

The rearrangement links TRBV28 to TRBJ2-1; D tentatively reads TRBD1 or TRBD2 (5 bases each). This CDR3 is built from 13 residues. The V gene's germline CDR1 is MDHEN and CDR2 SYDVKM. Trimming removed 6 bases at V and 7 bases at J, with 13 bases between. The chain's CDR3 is CASSRNEGNEQFF. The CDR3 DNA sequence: TGTGCCAGCAGCCGTAACGAGGGGAATGAGCAGTTCTTC.

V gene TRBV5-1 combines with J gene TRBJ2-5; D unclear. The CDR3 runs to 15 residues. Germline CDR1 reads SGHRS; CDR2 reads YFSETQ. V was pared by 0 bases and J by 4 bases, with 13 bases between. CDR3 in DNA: TGCGCCAGCAGCTTGGGGTCGAGTGGTTTAGAGACCCAGTACTTC. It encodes CASSLGSSGLETQYF.

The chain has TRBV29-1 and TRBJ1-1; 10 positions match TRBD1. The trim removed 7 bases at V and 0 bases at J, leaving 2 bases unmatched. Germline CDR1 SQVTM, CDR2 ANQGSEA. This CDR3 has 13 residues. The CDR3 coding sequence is TGCAGCGCCGGACAGGGGGTGAACACTGAAGCTTTCTTT. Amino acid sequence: CSAGQGVNTEAFF.

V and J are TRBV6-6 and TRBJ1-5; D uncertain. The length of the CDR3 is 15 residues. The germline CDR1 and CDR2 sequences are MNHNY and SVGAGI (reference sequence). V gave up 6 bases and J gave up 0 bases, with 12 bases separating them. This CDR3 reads CASSLMGDSNQPQHF. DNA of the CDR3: TGTGCCAGCAGCCTGATGGGAGATAGCAATCAGCCCCAGCATTTT.

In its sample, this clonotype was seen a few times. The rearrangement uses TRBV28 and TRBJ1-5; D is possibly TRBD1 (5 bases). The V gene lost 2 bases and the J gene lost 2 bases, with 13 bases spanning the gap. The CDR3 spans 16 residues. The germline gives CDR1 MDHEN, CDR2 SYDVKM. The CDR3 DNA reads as TGTGCCAGCAGTTTAACTCAGGGTATTGGCAATCAGCCCCAGCATTTT. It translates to CASSLTQGIGNQPQHF.